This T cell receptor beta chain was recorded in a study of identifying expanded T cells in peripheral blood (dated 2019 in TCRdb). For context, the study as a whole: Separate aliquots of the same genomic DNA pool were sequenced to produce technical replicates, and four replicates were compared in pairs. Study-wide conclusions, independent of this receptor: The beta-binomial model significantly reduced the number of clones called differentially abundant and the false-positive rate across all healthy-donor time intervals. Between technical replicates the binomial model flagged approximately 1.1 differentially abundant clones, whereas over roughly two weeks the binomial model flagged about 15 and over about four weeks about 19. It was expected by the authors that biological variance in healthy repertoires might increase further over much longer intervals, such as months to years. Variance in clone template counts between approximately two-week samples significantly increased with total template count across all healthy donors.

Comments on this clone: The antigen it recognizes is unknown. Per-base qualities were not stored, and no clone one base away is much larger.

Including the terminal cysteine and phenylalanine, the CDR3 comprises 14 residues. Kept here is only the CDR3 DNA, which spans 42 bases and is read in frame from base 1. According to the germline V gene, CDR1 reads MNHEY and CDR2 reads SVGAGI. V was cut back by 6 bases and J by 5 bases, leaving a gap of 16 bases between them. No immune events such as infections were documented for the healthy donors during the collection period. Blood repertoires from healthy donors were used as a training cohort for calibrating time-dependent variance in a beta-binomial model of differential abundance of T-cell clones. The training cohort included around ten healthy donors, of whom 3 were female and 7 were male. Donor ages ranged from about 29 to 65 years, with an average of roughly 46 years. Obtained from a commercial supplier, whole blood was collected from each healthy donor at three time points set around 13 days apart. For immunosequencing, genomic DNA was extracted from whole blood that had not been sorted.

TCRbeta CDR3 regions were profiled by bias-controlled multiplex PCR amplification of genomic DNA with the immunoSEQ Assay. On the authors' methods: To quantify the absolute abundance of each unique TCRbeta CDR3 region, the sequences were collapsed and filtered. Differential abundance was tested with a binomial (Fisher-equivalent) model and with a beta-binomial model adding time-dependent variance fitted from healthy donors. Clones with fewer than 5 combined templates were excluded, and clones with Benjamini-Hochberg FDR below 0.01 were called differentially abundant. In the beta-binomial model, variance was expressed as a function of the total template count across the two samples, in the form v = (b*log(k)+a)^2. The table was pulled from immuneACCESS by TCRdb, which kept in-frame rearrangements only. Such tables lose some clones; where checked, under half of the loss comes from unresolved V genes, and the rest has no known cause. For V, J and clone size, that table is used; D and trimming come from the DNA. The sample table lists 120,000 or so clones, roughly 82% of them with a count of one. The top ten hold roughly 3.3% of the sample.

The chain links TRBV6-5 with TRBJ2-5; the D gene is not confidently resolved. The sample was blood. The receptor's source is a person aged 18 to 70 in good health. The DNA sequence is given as TGTGCCAGCAGCCCCAGTGGGCGTGGGGAGACCCAGTACTTC. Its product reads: CASSPSGRGETQYF.